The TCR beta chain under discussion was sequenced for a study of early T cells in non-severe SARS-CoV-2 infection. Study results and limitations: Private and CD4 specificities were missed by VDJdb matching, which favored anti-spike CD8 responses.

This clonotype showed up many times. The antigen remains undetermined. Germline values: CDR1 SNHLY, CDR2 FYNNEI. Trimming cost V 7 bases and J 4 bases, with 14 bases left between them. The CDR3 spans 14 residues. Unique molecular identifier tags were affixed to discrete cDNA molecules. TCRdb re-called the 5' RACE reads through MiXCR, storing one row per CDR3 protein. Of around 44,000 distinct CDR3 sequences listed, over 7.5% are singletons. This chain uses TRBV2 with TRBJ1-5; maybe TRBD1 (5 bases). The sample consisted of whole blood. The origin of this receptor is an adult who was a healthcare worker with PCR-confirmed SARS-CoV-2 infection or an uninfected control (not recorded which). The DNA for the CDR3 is TGTGCCAGCAACACTGGGGGTAATAATCAGCCCCAGCATTTT. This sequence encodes CASNTGGNNQPQHF.